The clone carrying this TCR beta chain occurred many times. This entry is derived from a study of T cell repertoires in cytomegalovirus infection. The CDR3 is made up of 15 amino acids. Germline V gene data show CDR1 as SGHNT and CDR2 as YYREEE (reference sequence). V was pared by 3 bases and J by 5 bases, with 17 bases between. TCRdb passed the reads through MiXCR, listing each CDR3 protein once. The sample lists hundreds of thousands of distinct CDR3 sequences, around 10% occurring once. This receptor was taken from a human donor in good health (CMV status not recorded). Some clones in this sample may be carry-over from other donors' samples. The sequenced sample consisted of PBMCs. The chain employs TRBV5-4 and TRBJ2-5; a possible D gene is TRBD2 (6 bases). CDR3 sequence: CASSSQTGSGETQYF. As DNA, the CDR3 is TGTGCCAGCAGCTCCCAGACGGGGAGCGGGGAGACCCAGTACTTC.